This paragraph covers one T cell receptor (beta chain) sequence. This clone has just a few counts. This receptor's antigen is unknown. No quality values exist for individual bases; no much larger clone is one base distant. The CDR3 runs 14 amino acids, cysteine and phenylalanine included. CDR3 DNA is the only sequence kept; it has 42 bases, read in frame from the first base. V is pared back by 4 bases and J by 2 bases, with 9 bases lying between the germline termini. The germline V gene specifies SNHLY as CDR1 and FYNNEI as CDR2. At one collaborating source in Seattle, patients were enrolled during active infection and were followed longitudinally through the course of disease. The collaborating institutions used their own protocols to collect whole blood in K2EDTA tubes. Collaborator samples were shipped for TCRbeta analysis as frozen whole blood, isolated PBMCs, or DNA extracted from either sample type.

The sample belongs to a study of blood T cell repertoires in COVID-19 (dated by TCRdb to about 2020). As for the study more broadly: Samples covering the acute and convalescent phases of COVID-19 were provided by collaborators in the United States, Italy and Spain. The prospective study material was composed of cDNA or gDNA derived from T cells, B-cell-depleted T cells, or PBMCs. Where available, HLA class I and class II types were taken from metadata supplied by the sample provider and were not determined by assay-based typing. A de-identified subject ID, COVID-19 status, age in years and sex were almost always included in the sample metadata. Subjects who had been exposed to COVID-19, were actively infected with it, or had recovered from it provided the deeply sampled blood TCRbeta repertoires that made up the dataset. A freely available public database, intended as a resource for researchers studying the immune response to SARS-CoV-2, is where the repertoires were released. The samples were drawn from the first 160 participants of the ongoing ImmuneRACE study and from 1,254 subjects provided by 6 global collaborators. Overall study results and their limits: How much clinical and demographic metadata was included differed by source and by participant, and the metadata was provided uncurated.

The immunoSEQ Assay, a bias-controlled multiplex PCR, was used to amplify TCRbeta CDR3 regions from genomic DNA. The published analysis was carried out like this. Within the assay, amplification of reference gene primers was used to estimate how many nucleated cells each sample contained. To quantify the absolute abundance of each unique TCRbeta CDR3 rearrangement, sequence reads were collapsed and filtered. Productive Simpson clonality was computed per sample as the square root of Simpson's diversity index over productive rearrangements. The source is immuneACCESS, and TCRdb retained only in-frame sequences with V and J called. Part of the clones is not carried over; for the studies checked, unresolved V genes explain less than half of this, and the remainder is unexplained. V and J calls and clone size follow that table, whereas D and trimming were derived from the DNA. The sample has around 150,000 clones on record, approximately 82% of them singletons. Of the sample, 7% falls within the top ten clones.

This TCR was sampled from a woman in her 40s with COVID-19, enrolled during active disease. The sequencing sample was made of peripheral blood. This receptor chain uses TRBV2 and TRBJ2-1; the D segment could be TRBD2, given 6 matching bases. CDR3 region: CASSGQRAYNEQFF. The DNA is TGTGCCAGCAGTGGGCAGCGGGCCTACAATGAGCAGTTCTTC.